These T cell receptor beta chains were read from a single sample in a study of T-cell memory formation after mild COVID-19. TCRdb processed the 5' RACE reads anew with MiXCR; each CDR3 protein has one entry. The data hold fewer than 550,000 distinct CDR3 sequences, with around 18% observed a single time. The sequenced material came from PBMCs or a T cell subset sorted from them (not recorded which). These receptor sequences come from an adult woman who had mild COVID-19 (a few samples of this study predate the infection). Cell type and time point are not known. Each CDR3 is given with its conserved first and last residue. The order of the fields is J gene, V gene, clone size, D gene, CDR3 length, CDR3 DNA, CDR3 protein. D genes are given only for firm matches. The size field is filled for only some rows; it gives once, few, many or a size class.

TRBJ2-1 | TRBV7-2 | few | . | 14 | TGTGCCAGCAGCCCACCTCCCTCTAGGAGCGAGCAGTTCTTC | CASSPPPSRSEQFF
TRBJ2-3 | TRBV9 | few | . | 17 | TGTGCCAGCAGCGCCGCCGAGGGGGCGGGGGGAATAGATACGCAGTATTTT | CASSAAEGAGGIDTQYF
TRBJ2-3 | TRBV3-1 | once | TRBD2 | 17 | TGTGCCAGCAGCCAATCACTAGCGGTATATAGCACAGATACGCAGTATTTT | CASSQSLAVYSTDTQYF
TRBJ2-1 | TRBV19 | few | TRBD2 | 16 | TGTGCCAGTAGGGAGACTAGCGGTATCTCCTACAATGAGCAGTTCTTC | CASRETSGISYNEQFF
TRBJ1-3 | TRBV12-3/TRBV12-4 | . | . | 16 | TGTGCCAGCAGCCTTGACAGAGCCCACTCTGGAAACACCATATATTTT | CASSLDRAHSGNTIYF
TRBJ2-1 | TRBV12-3/TRBV12-4 | few | . | 15 | TGTGCCAGCAGAACCTCTTTTAAGGTACACAATGAGCAGTTCTTC | CASRTSFKVHNEQFF
TRBJ2-1 | TRBV12-3/TRBV12-4 | . | . | 16 | TGTGCCAGCAACCCAAAACTCCCGAGCTCCTACAATGAGCAGTTCTTC | CASNPKLPSSYNEQFF
TRBJ2-1 | TRBV5-1 | . | TRBD2 | 16 | TGCGCCAGCAGCTTGGCCAACGCGGGGGGAGACAATGAGCAGTTCTTC | CASSLANAGGDNEQFF
TRBJ2-3 | TRBV7-2 | few | TRBD2 | 16 | TGTGCCAGCAGCTCCGGGACTAATTCGGGTCGAGATACGCAGTATTTT | CASSSGTNSGRDTQYF
TRBJ1-1 | TRBV20-1 | many | . | 15 | TGCAGTGCTAGAGACCCTATAAAGGGGAACACTGAAGCTTTCTTT | CSARDPIKGNTEAFF
TRBJ1-4 | TRBV27 | few | . | 13 | TGTGCCAGCAGGCCATTAACTAATGAAAAACTGTTTTTT | CASRPLTNEKLFF
TRBJ2-7 | TRBV7-2 | . | . | 15 | TGTGCCAGCAGCTTAGCCCCCGCCGGTTACTACGAGCAGTACTTC | CASSLAPAGYYEQYF
TRBJ2-7 | TRBV20-1 | . | TRBD2 | 11 | TGCAGTGCTGGACTAGCGGACGAGCAGTACTTC | CSAGLADEQYF
TRBJ2-3 | TRBV7-6 | . | . | 14 | TGTGCCAGCAGCTTAGGCATATTCCCAGATACGCAGTATTTT | CASSLGIFPDTQYF
TRBJ1-2 | TRBV11-2 | . | . | 15 | TGTGCCAGCGGCGACCTTGGGGCAATCCGCCGGGGCTACACCTTC | CASGDLGAIRRGYTF
TRBJ2-3 | TRBV20-1 | . | . | 17 | TGCAGTGCTAGTGTCCCCTTCCCGGGTATGGGCACAGATACGCAGTATTTT | CSASVPFPGMGTDTQYF
TRBJ2-1 | TRBV7-3 | few | . | 15 | TGTGCCAGCAGCTTAGACAGGCCAGGGCGGAATGAGCAGTTCTTC | CASSLDRPGRNEQFF
TRBJ2-1 | TRBV4-3 | few | TRBD1 | 14 | TGCGCCAGCAGCGGACAGGGGGCTCGCAATGAGCAGTTCTTC | CASSGQGARNEQFF
TRBJ2-7 | TRBV28 | few | TRBD2 | 15 | TGTGCCAGCAGTTCCTTGGGCGGGAGCTCCTACGAGCAGTACTTC | CASSSLGGSSYEQYF
TRBJ2-3 | TRBV6-2/TRBV6-3 | few | . | 12 | TGTGCCAGCAGCGCCTCGGCAGATACGCAGTATTTT | CASSASADTQYF
TRBJ2-5 | TRBV9 | . | TRBD2 | 16 | TGTGCCAGCAGCGGGACTAGCGGGGGGCCACAAGAGACCCAGTACTTC | CASSGTSGGPQETQYF
TRBJ2-7 | TRBV6-2/TRBV6-3 | many | . | 12 | TGTGCCAGCAGCTCAGGGTTTTACGAGCAGTACTTC | CASSSGFYEQYF
TRBJ2-2 | TRBV27 | . | . | 16 | TGTGCCAGCAGTTTATTTGGGTCGCAGGACACCGGGGAGCTGTTTTTT | CASSLFGSQDTGELFF
TRBJ2-7 | TRBV5-5 | . | . | 14 | TGTGCCAGCAGCTCCCCCACAGCTAAATACGAGCAGTACTTC | CASSSPTAKYEQYF
TRBJ2-7 | TRBV20-1 | . | . | 11 | TGCAGTGCACACCGGGGCTACGAGCAGTACTTC | CSAHRGYEQYF
TRBJ2-2 | TRBV6-5 | . | TRBD2 | 16 | TGTGCCAGCAGTTTTCGACTAGCGGGAAGCACCGGGGAGCTGTTTTTT | CASSFRLAGSTGELFF
TRBJ2-1 | TRBV7-2 | . | TRBD1 | 14 | TGTGCCAGCAGCTTAGCAGGTCAGGGGGCCAGGGGGTTCTTC | CASSLAGQGARGFF
TRBJ2-5 | TRBV29-1 | many | TRBD1 | 13 | TGCAGCGTGACGGGACAGTTACAAGAGACCCAGTACTTC | CSVTGQLQETQYF
TRBJ1-2 | TRBV29-1 | . | . | 11 | TGCAGCGTTGGGGGTGCGGATGGCTACACCTTC | CSVGGADGYTF
TRBJ2-1 | TRBV9 | . | . | 12 | TGTGCCAGCAGCGTAGCCGGCAATGAGCAGTTCTTC | CASSVAGNEQFF
TRBJ2-1 | TRBV3-1 | . | TRBD2 | 18 | TGTGCCAGCAGCCAAGGGGGGACTAGTCGGCGAAGATACAATGAGCAGTTCTTC | CASSQGGTSRRRYNEQFF
TRBJ2-7 | TRBV7-2 | . | TRBD2 | 14 | TGTGCCAGCAGCCCGGGACTAGCGGGAGGGGTGGTGTACTTC | CASSPGLAGGVVYF
TRBJ2-1 | TRBV6-2/TRBV6-3 | few | TRBD2 | 15 | TGTGCCAGCACCCGGACTAGCGGGAGGGCCGTTAAGCAGTTCTTC | CASTRTSGRAVKQFF
TRBJ2-7 | TRBV15 | . | TRBD1 | 17 | TGTGCCACCAGCACAGGCCGGTCGGGACAGACCTCCTACGAGCAGTACTTC | CATSTGRSGQTSYEQYF
TRBJ2-3 | TRBV12-3/TRBV12-4 | many | . | 14 | TGTGCCAGCAGTCCCTGGGGTAGCACAGATACGCAGTATTTT | CASSPWGSTDTQYF
TRBJ1-5 | TRBV6-5 | . | TRBD1 | 16 | TGTGCCAGCAGACTAACGGACAGGGGGAGCAATCAGCCCCAGCATTTT | CASRLTDRGSNQPQHF
TRBJ2-5 | TRBV5-5 | few | . | 15 | TGTGCCAGCAGCTTCAGGGTTGGGGGGGCAGAGACCCAGTACTTC | CASSFRVGGAETQYF
TRBJ1-1 | TRBV12-3/TRBV12-4 | few | . | 13 | TGTGCCAGCAGCTTCAAGAGGATGGCTGAAGCTTTCTTT | CASSFKRMAEAFF
TRBJ1-1 | TRBV19 | . | TRBD1 | 13 | TGTGCCAGTAGGGACAGGGACTACACTGAAGCTTTCTTT | CASRDRDYTEAFF
TRBJ2-1 | TRBV27 | few | TRBD2 | 14 | TGTGCCAGCAGACTAGCGGGGGGAAACAATGAGCAGTTCTTC | CASRLAGGNNEQFF
TRBJ2-7 | TRBV12-3/TRBV12-4 | many | . | 13 | TGTGCCAGCAGTCGGACGGTCTCCTACGAGCAGTACTTC | CASSRTVSYEQYF
TRBJ2-1 | TRBV5-1 | few | . | 16 | TGCGCCAGCAGCTTGGGTTACGGGGGCTCCTACAATGAGCAGTTCTTC | CASSLGYGGSYNEQFF
TRBJ2-5 | TRBV10-3 | few | . | 13 | TGTGCCATCAGTTGGAGGGAGCAAGAGACCCAGTACTTC | CAISWREQETQYF
TRBJ1-2 | TRBV24-1 | few | . | 12 | TGTGCCACCAGTGACTCCGTGTATGGCTACACCTTC | CATSDSVYGYTF
TRBJ2-7 | TRBV12-3/TRBV12-4 | . | . | 14 | TGTGCCAGCAGTCCAGCAGTCGATTCCTACGAGCAGTACTTC | CASSPAVDSYEQYF
TRBJ2-5 | TRBV7-2 | . | TRBD1 | 16 | TGTGCCAGCAGCCTAGCAGGGACAGGGAACCAAGAGACCCAGTACTTC | CASSLAGTGNQETQYF
TRBJ1-5 | TRBV7-9 | few | . | 16 | TGTGCCAGCAGCCTTGCGGGGACGGGGGGCAATCAGCCCCAGCATTTT | CASSLAGTGGNQPQHF
TRBJ2-1 | TRBV27 | . | TRBD2 | 18 | TGTGCCAGCAGTTTATCGGGACTAGCGGGAGTTTACCCCAATGAGCAGTTCTTC | CASSLSGLAGVYPNEQFF
TRBJ1-5 | TRBV19 | few | . | 14 | TGTGCCAGTAGTATAGAATTAGGGGGTCAGCCCCAGCATTTT | CASSIELGGQPQHF
TRBJ2-1 | TRBV3-1 | . | . | 15 | TGTGCCAGCAGCCAAGATCGGAGAGGGGCTAGTGAGCAGTTCTTC | CASSQDRRGASEQFF
TRBJ2-1 | TRBV25-1 | . | . | 11 | TGTGCCAGCAGTGGAGGACTTTGGCAGTTCTTC | CASSGGLWQFF
TRBJ2-1 | TRBV12-3/TRBV12-4 | . | TRBD1 | 15 | TGTGCCAGCATTTACAGGGGGCCGACATACAATGAGCAGTTCTTC | CASIYRGPTYNEQFF
TRBJ2-1 | TRBV27 | . | . | 17 | TGTGCCAGCAGCTTAAAGCCCCCAGTGGCAGCCTACAATGAGCAGTTCTTC | CASSLKPPVAAYNEQFF